This TCR beta chain was sequenced during a study of OX40 agonist ivuxolimab in advanced cancers. Background for the entire study: Ivuxolimab, which targeted the costimulatory receptor OX40 (CD134), was an agonistic, fully human IgG2 monoclonal antibody. The dose-escalation cohort was roughly 80% male with a mean age of about 60 years, ranging from roughly 23 to 79. Patients were allowed to have had prior anti-PD-1, anti-PD-L1 or anti-CTLA-4 therapy, and approximately 41% of the dose-escalation patients had previously received checkpoint inhibitors. Partial responses occurred in three dose-escalation patients: two with cutaneous melanoma and one with hepatocellular carcinoma. The monotherapy dose-escalation portion (N of about 49 patients) of the phase I ivuxolimab trial is reported in the paper. Of the roughly 52 dose-escalation patients, hepatocellular carcinoma was present in approximately 20, melanoma in approximately 15, renal cell carcinoma in 9 and head and neck cancer in 9. The point of sequencing TCRbeta in the periphery was to test whether ivuxolimab changed TCR sequence diversity and drove clonal T-cell expansion. Intravenous ivuxolimab was administered to patients every 2 weeks at six dose levels: 0.01, 0.1, 0.3, 1.5, 3 and 10 mg/kg.

Genomic DNA was extracted from sorted cells for sequencing of the TCRbeta CDR3 region. The immunoSEQ Assay was used for sequencing of TCRbeta CDR3 regions. Held by TCRdb, this immuneACCESS table contains in-frame sequences only and omits some clones. Under half of the omission traces to an unresolved V gene where checked; the cause of the rest is unknown. The sample profile shows roughly 75,000 clones; about 86% of them were found once. The top ten clonotypes cover over 5% of the sample. What the research found in general, with its limitations: The antigen specificity of the clonally expanded peripheral T cells was not determined. On average, CD8+ T cells showed more expanded clones than CD4+ T cells after ivuxolimab. At doses of 0.1 to 3.0 mg/kg, clonal expansion of both CD4+ and CD8+ blood T cells was observed from baseline to week 6. In the 0.1-3.0 mg/kg groups, partial responders had among the lowest normalized peripheral clonal expansion, particularly in CD8+ T cells. Low levels of normalized T-cell clonal expansion were also seen in some patients who did not respond.

A few counts support this clone. Which antigen it targets is not known. No qualities accompany the bases; no much larger clone lies one base away. The trial excluded patients who had a history of autoimmune disease or who were on systemic immunosuppression. Peripheral blood for TCR sequencing was collected from all dose cohorts at baseline, on cycle 4 day 1, and on cycle 7 day 1. The samples were taken from a phase I, first-in-human, multicenter, open-label dose-escalation trial of ivuxolimab. Adults with locally advanced or metastatic melanoma, renal cell, hepatocellular, or head and neck squamous cell carcinoma were enrolled in the trial. Before TCR sequencing, CD4+ and CD8+ T cells were separately sorted from peripheral blood. This sample comprised CD4+ or CD8+ T cells sorted from blood, obtained in a trial of the OX40 agonist ivuxolimab. This receptor was obtained from an adult with an advanced solid tumor such as melanoma, head and neck, liver or kidney cancer.

The CDR3 region reads CASSGQGIDSYEQYF. The nucleotide sequence reads as follows: TGTGCCAGCAGTGGACAGGGTATAGACTCCTACGAGCAGTACTTC. The chain was built from TRBV6-1 and TRBJ2-7; a stretch of 7 junction bases matches TRBD1. Looking up the germline V gene yields CDR1 MNHNS and CDR2 SASEGT. From its cysteine to its phenylalanine, the CDR3 spans 15 amino acids. CDR3 DNA is the only sequence kept; it has 45 bases, read in frame from the first base. V is trimmed back by 4 bases and J by 0 bases, and the junction contains 6 bases that no gene match accounts for.